These 28 T cell receptor beta chains were sequenced from one sample in a study of T-cell reconstitution after alpha-beta-depleted transplantation in children (dated by TCRdb to about 2016). Per the publication, the treatment or condition label means: allogeneic hematopoietic cell transplantation with graft depleted of TCRalphabeta T cells and CD19 B cells. Library creation used PCR. For sequencing, an Illumina HiSeq 2500 was employed. TCR libraries were prepared with molecular barcoding, using unique molecular identifiers to normalize TCRbeta repertoire quantification. TCRdb handled the public reads itself, with Q25 trimming in fastp and clone calling in MiXCR, and kept productive beta chains. CDR3 protein duplicates are merged, each entry listing the most common genes and DNA. Here the sample has some 80,000 distinct CDR3 sequences; around 18% occur a single time. The ten largest account for less than 60% of the sample.

The sequencing here drew on PBMCs, mostly from graft donor cells, taken 360 days after TCRalphabeta/CD19-depleted stem cell transplant. These receptors all stem from a male patient aged 2-10 years who had a stem cell transplant for acute lymphoblastic leukemia, so the T cells may come from the graft donor.

This clonotype appeared many times. The chain has TRBV29-1 and TRBJ1-2; TRBD1 might be the D (5 bases). Looked up from germline, CDR1 is SQVTM and CDR2 is ANQGSEA. V dropped 7 bases and J dropped 5 bases, with 17 bases sitting between them. The CDR3 extends over 13 amino acids. CDR3 DNA: TGCAGCGCAAAAAAAGACAGTGATTATGGCTACACCTTC. Protein: CSAKKDSDYGYTF.

This clonotype appeared a single time. The junction departs from germline at one end; a sequencing error may be responsible. This chain connects TRBV29-1 to TRBJ1-3; TRBD1 matches at 7 bases. The length of the CDR3 is 10 residues. Looked up from germline, CDR1 is SQVTM and CDR2 is ANQGSEA. The CDR3 DNA is TGCAGCGCAGGGGGAAACACTATATATTTT. Residues: CSAGGNTIYF.

This chain connects TRBV10-3 to TRBJ2-1, with TRBD2 identical over 12 bases. The CDR3 covers 16 residues. Germline CDR1 ENHRY, CDR2 SYGVKD. With V trimmed by 5 bases and J by 1 base, 3 bases remained unmatched. Written as DNA, the CDR3 is TGTGCCATCAGTCGACTAGCGGGAGCGTCCTACAATGAGCAGTTCTTC. This gives the protein CAISRLAGASYNEQFF.

The V and J genes are TRBV12-5 and TRBJ2-1; 8 nucleotides match TRBD1. V dropped 3 bases and J dropped 6; count of bases not matched to a gene: 4. CDR1 and CDR2 from the germline V gene are LGHNT and FRNRAP. The CDR3 is 14 residues long. The DNA for the CDR3 is TGTGCTAGTGGTTTCGGGACAGGTTTCAATGAGCAGTTCTTC. Encoded protein: CASGFGTGFNEQFF.

This clonotype came up a few times. This chain uses TRBV5-1 with TRBJ2-5; the D is unclear. The CDR3 contains 13 residues. Looked up from germline, CDR1 is SGHRS and CDR2 is YFSETQ. Trimming cost V 0 bases and J 5 bases, with 8 bases left between them. DNA of the CDR3: TGCGCCAGCAGCTTGGCCTTTTATGAGACCCAGTACTTC. Residues: CASSLAFYETQYF.

This clonotype was recorded a few times. The J gene is TRBJ2-5, the V gene TRBV6-5; 7 nucleotides agree with TRBD1. Germline loops: CDR1 MNHEY, CDR2 SVGAGI. V lost 2 bases, J lost 7 bases, and 7 bases stayed unmatched. The CDR3 runs 14 residues. CDR3 loop: CASSYGGQPLTQYF. The CDR3 bases are TGTGCCAGCAGTTACGGGGGACAGCCCTTGACCCAGTACTTC.

This clonotype was recorded a few times. At one boundary the junction diverges from the germline segment, which might be a read error. V and J are TRBV3-1 and TRBJ2-3, with 14 bases identical to TRBD2. Germline assignment: CDR1 LGHDT and CDR2 YNNKEL (reference sequence). This CDR3 is built from 19 residues. The CDR3 nucleotides are TGTGCCACCAGCCACGTACGACTAGCGGGAGGGCCTTACACAGATACGCAGTATTTT. Amino acid sequence: CATSHVRLAGGPYTDTQYF.

The V call is TRBV13, the J call TRBJ1-4; the match to TRBD1 covers 7 bases. The CDR3 loop spans 15 amino acids. With V trimmed by 2 bases and J by 5 bases, 5 bases remained unmatched. Germline V CDR1 and CDR2: PRHDT, FYEKMQ (reference sequence). In DNA, the CDR3 is TGTGCCAGCAGCTTATTCGACAGGGAGAATGAAAAACTGTTTTTT. It yields the protein CASSLFDRENEKLFF.

This clonotype was observed at least ten times. The chain's CDR3 is CSARGATGDQPQHF. The CDR3 region has the DNA TGCAGTGCTAGAGGGGCTACAGGGGATCAGCCCCAGCATTTT. The chain links TRBV20-1 to TRBJ1-5; TRBD1 agrees at 7 bases. The length of the CDR3 is 14 residues. Germline loops: CDR1 DFQATT, CDR2 SNEGSKA (reference sequence). V gave up 1 base and J gave up 5 bases; unmatched junction bases: 5.

The chain uses TRBV10-2 and TRBJ2-3; D tentatively reads TRBD1 or TRBD2 (5 bases each). Germline-derived CDR1 and CDR2 are WSHSY and SAAADI. The CDR3 has 12 residues. Trimming left V 7 bases short and J 11 bases short, with 16 bases between. For the CDR3, the DNA is TGCGCCAGCAAAGGACTCCAAAGGGGGCAGTATTTT. It yields the protein CASKGLQRGQYF.

This clonotype was seen many times. The chain links TRBV5-1 to TRBJ2-1, with 11 bases aligning to TRBD2. V trimming: 5 bases; J trimming: 2 bases; junction bases outside the gene matches: 3. The CDR3 loop spans 15 amino acids. Germline V CDR1 and CDR2: SGHRS, YFSETQ. For the CDR3, the DNA is TGCGCCAGCAGGGGACTAGCGGAAACCTACAATGAGCAGTTCTTC. This codes for CASRGLAETYNEQFF.

The chain employs TRBV6-5 and TRBJ1-2; a weak D match, TRBD1 (5 bases). The germline V gene has CDR1 MNHEY and CDR2 SVGAGI. Trimming left V 2 bases short and J 4 bases short, with 11 bases between. This CDR3 has 14 amino acids. For the CDR3, the DNA is TGTGCCAGCAGTTACAAAAGACAGTTCTATGGCTACACCTTC. Residues: CASSYKRQFYGYTF.

V is TRBV5-1 and J is TRBJ2-1; no clear D gene. CDR3 length equals 15 residues. V dropped 0 bases and J dropped 6 bases, with 13 bases sitting between them. The germline V gene has CDR1 SGHRS and CDR2 YFSETQ. In nucleotides, the CDR3 is TGCGCCAGCAGCTTGGGCGACAACCTTCGCAATGAGCAGTTCTTC. It encodes CASSLGDNLRNEQFF.

V and J are TRBV7-9 and TRBJ2-3; TRBD1 aligns across 7 bases. Trimming at V came to 4 bases and at J to 1 base, leaving 8 bases not matched to a gene. The germline V gene has CDR1 SEHNR and CDR2 FQNEAQ (reference sequence). The CDR3 is 16 residues long. CDR3 sequence reads: CASSYRGRERTDTQYF. For the CDR3, the DNA is TGTGCCAGCAGCTACAGGGGAAGGGAGCGCACAGATACGCAGTATTTT.

The rearrangement links TRBV11-1 to TRBJ2-1, with 12 bases matching TRBD2. The CDR3 consists of 19 residues. V dropped 0 bases and J dropped 6; count of bases not matched to a gene: 12. The germline V gene has CDR1 SGHAT and CDR2 FQDESV (reference sequence). The CDR3 here is CASSLAQGAASGRANEQFF. CDR3 nucleotides: TGTGCCAGCAGCTTAGCACAGGGGGCGGCTAGCGGGAGGGCCAATGAGCAGTTCTTC.

This clonotype was observed many times. The rearrangement links TRBV6-5 to TRBJ1-2; no clear D. CDR3 length equals 16 residues. V lost 3 bases to trimming and J lost 3 bases, with 17 bases between them. CDR1 is MNHEY and CDR2 is SVGAGI in the germline V gene. CDR3 amino acids: CASSYPGGQFDYGYTF. DNA of the CDR3: TGTGCCAGCAGTTATCCGGGAGGGCAGTTTGACTATGGCTACACCTTC.

A word on this clonotype: Its ends do not fully match the called genes, so a read error is possible. The chain couples TRBV4-1 to TRBJ2-7, with a possible D match to TRBD1 (6 bases). CDR3 length: 14 amino acids. Germline-derived CDR1 and CDR2 are MGHRA and YSYEKL. The CDR3 DNA reads TGCGCCAGCAGCCAATGGACAGACTCCTTCGAGCAGTACTTC. Translation gives CASSQWTDSFEQYF.

The J gene is TRBJ2-7, the V gene TRBV5-1, with 8 bases aligning to TRBD1. Germline loops: CDR1 SGHRS, CDR2 YFSETQ. V lost 4 bases, J lost 7 bases, and 13 bases stayed unmatched. The CDR3 contains 15 residues. DNA of the CDR3: TGCGCCAGCAGCGTGGGGACAGGCGGAAAAGGGGAGCAGTACTTC. It translates to CASSVGTGGKGEQYF. Full variable domain (rest looked up from reference TRBV5-1 and TRBJ2-7): KAGVTQTPRYLIKTRGQQVTLSCSPISGHRSVSWYQQTPGQGLQFLFEYFSETQRNKGNFPGRFSGRQFSNSRSEMNVSTLELGDSALYLCASSVGTGGKGEQYFGPGTRLTVT.

This clonotype has more than one count but fewer than ten. The chain has TRBV5-1 and TRBJ2-7; 14 nucleotides match TRBD2. CDR1 is SGHRS and CDR2 is YFSETQ in the germline V gene. CDR3 size: 17 residues. The V gene end was trimmed by 0 bases and the J gene end by 3 bases; junction bases not matched to a gene: 5. The CDR3 nucleotides are TGCGCCAGCAGCTTGGCCTCCGGGACTAGCGGGGGCTACGAGCAGTACTTC. Translated: CASSLASGTSGGYEQYF.

The V and J genes are TRBV20-1 and TRBJ2-2, with TRBD2 matching over 11 bases. Germline values: CDR1 DFQATT, CDR2 SNEGSKA (reference sequence). Germline trimming cut 3 bases from V and 5 bases from J; bases unmatched to any gene: 5. The CDR3 covers 15 residues. This chain's CDR3 is CSASLLAGVTGELFF. Here the CDR3 DNA reads TGCAGTGCTAGTCTACTAGCGGGAGTAACCGGGGAGCTGTTTTTT.

The chain employs TRBV3-1 and TRBJ2-7; D is undetermined. With 4 bases removed from V and 5 bases from J, the gap between germline ends came to 6 bases. The CDR3 is 11 amino acids. Germline V gene lookup returns CDR1 LGHDT and CDR2 YNNKEL (reference sequence). This CDR3 reads CASSLLHEQYF. The CDR3 bases are TGTGCCAGCAGCCTCCTCCACGAGCAGTACTTC.

The rearrangement uses TRBV7-9 and TRBJ2-1; 8 bases agree with TRBD2. The CDR3 consists of 14 residues. Per the germline V gene, CDR1 is SEHNR and CDR2 is FQNEAQ (reference sequence). The trim removed 2 bases at V and 6 bases at J, leaving 3 bases unmatched. CDR3 sequence reads: CASSLSGSINEQFF. CDR3 coding DNA: TGTGCCAGCAGCTTAAGCGGGAGTATCAATGAGCAGTTCTTC.

This clonotype occurred a few times. The genes are TRBV4-2 and TRBJ2-2; 11 positions match TRBD2. V shed 4 bases and J 2 bases; nucleotides not matched to a gene: 9. Germline CDR1 reads LGHNA; CDR2 reads YNFKEQ. The CDR3 totals 18 residues. The CDR3 nucleotides read TGTGCCAGCAGCCCAGGACGGGGACTAGCGGCAAACACCGGGGAGCTGTTTTTT. Its protein is CASSPGRGLAANTGELFF.

This clonotype occurred a few times. This chain joins TRBV24-1 and TRBJ1-2, with 9 nucleotides matching TRBD1. J lost 8 bases, V lost 5 bases, and 11 bases had no gene match. Germline CDR1 is KGHDR and CDR2 is SFDVKD. The CDR3 is 15 amino acids. The CDR3 protein is CATSAVTGGPGGYTF. Written as DNA, the CDR3 is TGTGCCACCAGTGCTGTGACAGGGGGGCCGGGCGGCTACACCTTC.

This clonotype appeared many times. V usage is TRBV12-3 or TRBV12-4 and J usage is TRBJ1-1; D gene ambiguous. V was trimmed by 6 bases and J by 0 bases, leaving 17 bases between them. The CDR3 length is 16 residues. The CDR3 loop reads CASSQDLGIMNTEAFF. CDR3 DNA sequence: TGTGCCAGCAGCCAAGATTTGGGGATAATGAACACTGAAGCTTTCTTT.

The chain combines TRBV18 with TRBJ2-2; no reliable D call. The ends were cut back, 4 bases at V and 5 bases at J, with 11 bases in the middle. CDR1 and CDR2 from the germline V gene are KGHSH and LQKENI. The CDR3 loop spans 14 amino acids. Here the CDR3 reads CASSQDPTTGELFF. The CDR3 coding sequence is TGTGCCAGCTCACAGGACCCCACAACCGGGGAGCTGTTTTTT.

A few counts support this clonotype. V and J are TRBV5-1 and TRBJ2-1; 9 nucleotides agree with TRBD2. This CDR3 has 15 residues. J was trimmed by 4 bases and V by 6 bases; bases with no gene match: 8. Germline V gives CDR1 SGHRS, CDR2 YFSETQ. CDR3 DNA sequence: TGCGCCAGCACTCCTCTAGCGGGACTGTACAATGAGCAGTTCTTC. Translating it yields CASTPLAGLYNEQFF. Full variable domain (rest looked up from reference TRBV5-1 and TRBJ2-1): KAGVTQTPRYLIKTRGQQVTLSCSPISGHRSVSWYQQTPGQGLQFLFEYFSETQRNKGNFPGRFSGRQFSNSRSEMNVSTLELGDSALYLCASTPLAGLYNEQFFGPGTRLTVL.

J is TRBJ2-3 and V is TRBV12-3 or TRBV12-4; TRBD2 might be the D (5 bases). The CDR3 covers 16 residues. The V end was cut by 7 bases, the J end by 2 bases, with 19 bases between. CDR3 sequence (DNA): TGTGCCAGCAACCTCGGGCGGGTCCTTCTCACAGATACGCAGTATTTT. This translates into CASNLGRVLLTDTQYF.